The 12 T cell receptor beta chains given below trace back to one sample, sequenced in a study of cytomegalovirus exposure and HLA in healthy donors. Using immunoSEQ multiplex PCR, the repertoire was profiled, and TCRdb retains in-frame clones only, with some absent. The sample includes approximately 150,000 clones, approximately 90% of them seen just once. The specimen was PBMCs. All receptors derive from a man younger than 30 in good health and CMV-seropositive.

The chain carries TRBV7-8 and TRBJ2-2; 10 bases fit TRBD2. V was clipped by 3 bases and J by 4 bases; unmatched bases: 5. In germline, CDR1 is SGHVS, CDR2 FQNEAQ. There are 16 residues in the CDR3. The CDR3 protein is CASSLVTSGLTGELFF. DNA of the CDR3: TGTGCCAGCAGCTTGGTGACTAGCGGGCTCACCGGGGAGCTGTTTTTT.

V gene TRBV2 combines with J gene TRBJ1-1; TRBD1 aligns across 7 bases. CDR3 size: 15 residues. With V trimmed by 6 bases and J by 2 bases, 9 bases remained unmatched. Germline-derived CDR1 and CDR2 are SNHLY and FYNNEI. This CDR3 is CASRAAGQINTEAFF. CDR3 coding DNA: TGTGCCAGCAGGGCCGCGGGACAGATCAACACTGAAGCTTTCTTT.

The chain joins TRBV6-7 to TRBJ2-4; 11 nucleotides agree with TRBD2. Being an ORF, TRBV6-7 has a function that is uncertain. The CDR3 runs 16 residues. V lost 4 bases to trimming and J lost 0 bases; unmatched junction nucleotides: 2. The CDR3 coding sequence is TGTGCCAGCAGTTCCGGGACTAGCGGAGCCAAAAACATTCAGTACTTC. It encodes CASSSGTSGAKNIQYF.

The V call is TRBV5-1, the J call TRBJ1-1, with D uncertain. CDR3 length equals 14 residues. V lost 0 bases to trimming and J lost 1 base, with 7 bases between them. Looked up from germline, CDR1 is SGHRS and CDR2 is YFSETQ. Here the CDR3 reads CASSLGHKNTEAFF. DNA of the CDR3: TGCGCCAGCAGCTTGGGGCACAAGAACACTGAAGCTTTCTTT.

The chain couples TRBV6-6 to TRBJ2-7, with D possibly being TRBD2 (5 bases). Germline V gene lookup returns CDR1 MNHNY and CDR2 SVGAGI (reference sequence). The CDR3 loop spans 14 amino acids. Trimming removed 3 bases from V and 0 bases from J, with 9 bases in between. This CDR3 is CASSYREVSYEQYF. CDR3 DNA sequence: TGTGCCAGCAGTTATCGGGAAGTCTCCTACGAGCAGTACTTC.

The chain recombines TRBV7-8 with TRBJ2-6; maybe TRBD1 (5 bases). Germline CDR1 reads SGHVS; CDR2 reads FQNEAQ. V was shortened by 1 base and J by 2 bases, with 9 bases between the two germline ends. The CDR3 consists of 16 residues. CDR3 bases: TGTGCCAGCAGCTTAGAGGGGATTCCTGGGGCCAACGTCCTGACTTTC. This encodes CASSLEGIPGANVLTF.

The J gene is TRBJ2-5, the V gene TRBV30, with 9 bases aligning to TRBD2. The junction had 6 bases not matched to a gene; V was cut back by 4 bases and J by 3 bases. The CDR3 runs 14 residues. Germline CDR1 is GTSNPN and CDR2 is SVGIG (reference sequence). The CDR3 sequence is CAWNVAGEEETQYF. Here the CDR3 DNA reads TGTGCCTGGAATGTAGCGGGAGAGGAAGAGACCCAGTACTTC.

A single count supports this clone. The rearrangement links TRBV14 to TRBJ1-1; D uncertain. The CDR3 is made up of 13 amino acids. V shed 1 base and J shed 7 bases, with 10 bases lying between them. Germline values: CDR1 SGHDN, CDR2 FVKESK. Written as DNA, the CDR3 is TGTGCCAGCAGCCAAGTGGGCGAGGGTGAAGCTTTCTTT. It yields the protein CASSQVGEGEAFF.

The V gene is TRBV30, the J gene TRBJ1-6; D is unclear. The CDR3 runs 16 residues. From germline, CDR1 is GTSNPN and CDR2 SVGIG (reference sequence). Trimming stripped 4 bases from V and 1 base from J, with 14 bases between. The DNA of the CDR3 is TGTGCCTGGACGGGGTGGGAAGCATCCTATAATTCACCCCTCCACTTT. Protein product: CAWTGWEASYNSPLHF.

The J gene is TRBJ2-1, the V gene TRBV5-1, with 8 bases fitting TRBD1. Trimming at V came to 4 bases and at J to 6 bases, leaving 12 bases not matched to a gene. The germline V gene has CDR1 SGHRS and CDR2 YFSETQ. The CDR3 is made up of 16 amino acids. The CDR3 region has the DNA TGCGCCAGCAGCGGTATCCGACAGGGGCTGGGCAATGAGCAGTTCTTC. Protein sequence: CASSGIRQGLGNEQFF.

The chain couples TRBV6-1 to TRBJ2-1; 8 bases agree with TRBD2. J gave up 8 bases and V 2 bases, and 8 bases lay outside the gene matches. CDR1 and CDR2 from the germline V gene are MNHNS and SASEGT. There are 15 residues in the CDR3. CDR3: CASSEKRERTHEQFF. The CDR3 DNA reads TGTGCCAGCAGTGAAAAGCGGGAGCGAACGCATGAGCAGTTCTTC.

The chain uses TRBV10-3 and TRBJ2-5, with 7 bases that match TRBD1. Looked up from germline, CDR1 is ENHRY and CDR2 is SYGVKD. The CDR3 totals 14 residues. The ends lost 1 base at V and 5 bases at J; junction bases unmatched: 4. Here the CDR3 reads CAISEYRGDETQYF. CDR3 nucleotides: TGTGCCATCAGTGAGTACAGGGGTGACGAGACCCAGTACTTC.